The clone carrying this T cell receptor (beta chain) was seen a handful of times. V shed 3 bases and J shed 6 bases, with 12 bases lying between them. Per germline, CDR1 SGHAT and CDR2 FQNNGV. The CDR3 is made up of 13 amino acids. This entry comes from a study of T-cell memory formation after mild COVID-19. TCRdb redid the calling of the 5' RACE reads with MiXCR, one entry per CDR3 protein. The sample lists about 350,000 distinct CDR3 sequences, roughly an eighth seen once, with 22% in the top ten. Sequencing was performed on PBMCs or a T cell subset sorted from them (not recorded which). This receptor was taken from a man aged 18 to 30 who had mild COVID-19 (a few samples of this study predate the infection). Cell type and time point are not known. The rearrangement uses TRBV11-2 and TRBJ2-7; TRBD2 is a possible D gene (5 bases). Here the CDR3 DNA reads TGTGCCAGCAGCTTTTACGGGGAAGGCGAGCAGTACTTC. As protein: CASSFYGEGEQYF.